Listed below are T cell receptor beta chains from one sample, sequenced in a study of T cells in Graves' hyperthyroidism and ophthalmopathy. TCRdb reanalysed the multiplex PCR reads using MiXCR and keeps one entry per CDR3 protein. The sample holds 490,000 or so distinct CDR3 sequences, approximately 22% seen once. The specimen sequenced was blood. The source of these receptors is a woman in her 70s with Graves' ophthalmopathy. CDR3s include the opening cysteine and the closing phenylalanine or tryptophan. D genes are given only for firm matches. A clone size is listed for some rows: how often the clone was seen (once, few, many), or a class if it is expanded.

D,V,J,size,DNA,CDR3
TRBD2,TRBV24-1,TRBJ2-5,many,TGTGCCACCAGTTCGGGGGGAACAGAGACCCAGTACTTC,CATSSGGTETQYF
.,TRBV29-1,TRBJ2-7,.,TGCAGCGTTGAACAGGCCTACGAGCAGTACTTC,CSVEQAYEQYF
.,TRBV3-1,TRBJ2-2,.,TGTGCCAGCAGCCCCTCCTATTTAAACACCGGGGAGCTGTTTTTT,CASSPSYLNTGELFF
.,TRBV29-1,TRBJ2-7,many,TGCAGCGTCCCCCGAGAGGGGTCCTACGAGCAGTACTTC,CSVPREGSYEQYF
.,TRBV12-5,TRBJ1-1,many,TGTGCTAGTGGTTCAGGGCTGAACACTGAAGCTTTCTTT,CASGSGLNTEAFF
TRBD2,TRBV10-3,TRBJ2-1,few,TGTGCCATCAGGTCCGGGACTAAGGGCAATGAGCAGTTCTTC,CAIRSGTKGNEQFF
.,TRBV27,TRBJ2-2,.,TGTGCCAGCAGGGCGGATTCGAACACCGGGGAGCTGTTTTTT,CASRADSNTGELFF
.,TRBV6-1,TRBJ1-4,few,TGTGCCAGCAGCCGCGGCTCGGGTAATGAAAAACTGTTTTTT,CASSRGSGNEKLFF
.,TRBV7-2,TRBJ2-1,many,TGTGCCAGCAGCCGCGGTGGGAACTACAATGAGCAGTTCTTC,CASSRGGNYNEQFF
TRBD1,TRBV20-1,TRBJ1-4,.,TGCAGTGCTTCGCCCGACAGGGGTGAAAAACTGTTTTTT,CSASPDRGEKLFF
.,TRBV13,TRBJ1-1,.,TGTGCCAGCAGTTTCTCGGGACGGTTGAACACTGAAGCTTTCTTT,CASSFSGRLNTEAFF
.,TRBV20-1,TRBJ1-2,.,TGCAGTGCTCGACGACCTTATGAGGGCTACACCTTC,CSARRPYEGYTF
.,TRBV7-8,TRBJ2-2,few,TGTGCCAGCAGCTCACTACGGGGCACCGGGGAGCTGTTTTTT,CASSSLRGTGELFF